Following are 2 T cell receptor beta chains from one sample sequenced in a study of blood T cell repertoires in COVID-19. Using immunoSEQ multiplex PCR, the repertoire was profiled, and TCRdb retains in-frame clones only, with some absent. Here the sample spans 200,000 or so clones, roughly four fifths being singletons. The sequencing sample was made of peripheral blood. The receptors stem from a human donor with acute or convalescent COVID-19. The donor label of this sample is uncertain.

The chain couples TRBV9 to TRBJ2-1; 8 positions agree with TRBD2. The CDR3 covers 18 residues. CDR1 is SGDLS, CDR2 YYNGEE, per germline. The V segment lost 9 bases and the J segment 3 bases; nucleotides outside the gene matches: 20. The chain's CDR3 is CATSRQGTTSANYNEQFF. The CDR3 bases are TGTGCCACCTCTCGGCAGGGGACGACTAGCGCGAACTACAATGAGCAGTTCTTC.

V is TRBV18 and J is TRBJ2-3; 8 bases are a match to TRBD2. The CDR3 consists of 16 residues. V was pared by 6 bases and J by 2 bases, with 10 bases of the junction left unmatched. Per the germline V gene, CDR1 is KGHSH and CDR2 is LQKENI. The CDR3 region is CASSSTREGLTDTQYF. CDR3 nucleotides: TGTGCCAGCTCCTCAACCCGGGAGGGGCTCACAGATACGCAGTATTTT. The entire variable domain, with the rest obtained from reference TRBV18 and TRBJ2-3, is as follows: NAGVMQNPRHLVRRRGQEARLRCSPMKGHSHVYWYRQLPEEGLKFMVYLQKENIIDESGMPKERFSAEFPKEGPSILRIQQVVRGDSAAYFCASSSTREGLTDTQYFGPGTRLTVL.